One sample yielded the 9 T cell receptor beta chains listed below, sequenced in a study of blood T cell repertoires in COVID-19 (dated by TCRdb to the early 2020s). The library was built by means of the immunoSEQ multiplex PCR assay. TCRdb obtained this table from immuneACCESS and retained in-frame rearrangements with V and J assigned. These tables miss some clones; where compared with another copy, unresolved V genes account for less than half of the shortfall, and the remainder is unexplained. For this sample there are roughly 81,000 clones; about 85% appear just once. The ten largest clones capture approximately 3% of the sample. The source material was peripheral blood. These receptors all stem from a woman of 80 years or more with COVID-19, enrolled during active disease.

The V gene is TRBV9, the J gene TRBJ2-3, with 7 bases aligning to TRBD2. The CDR3 contains 16 residues. Germline values: CDR1 SGDLS, CDR2 YYNGEE. J gave up 0 bases and V 4 bases, and 8 bases lay outside the gene matches. The CDR3 reads CASSFYDSGSTDTQYF. CDR3 coding DNA: TGTGCCAGCAGCTTCTATGATAGCGGGAGCACAGATACGCAGTATTTT.

The chain is built from TRBV2 and TRBJ1-5; TRBD1 matches 9 bases. V trimming: 4 bases; J trimming: 5 bases; junction bases outside the gene matches: 0. In germline, CDR1 is SNHLY, CDR2 FYNNEI. The CDR3 runs to 13 residues. The CDR3 nucleotides read TGTGCCAGCAGTGGGACAGGGGATCAGCCCCAGCATTTT. As protein: CASSGTGDQPQHF.

The chain has TRBV29-1 and TRBJ2-1; TRBD2 is a possible D gene (5 bases). The CDR3 is made up of 13 amino acids. CDR1 is SQVTM and CDR2 is ANQGSEA in the germline V gene. Deletions cut 8 bases from V and 1 base from J, with 12 bases between. Here the CDR3 DNA reads TGCAGCTACGGGCGGACTTCCTACAATGAGCAGTTCTTC. This translates into CSYGRTSYNEQFF.

V and J are TRBV30 and TRBJ2-5, with 10 bases lining up with TRBD2. This CDR3 is built from 14 residues. Trimming cost V 2 bases and J 4 bases; bases outside gene matches: 4. Per the germline V gene, CDR1 is GTSNPN and CDR2 is SVGIG (reference sequence). The CDR3 reads CAWSSGRAGETQYF. Written as DNA, the CDR3 is TGTGCCTGGAGTAGCGGGAGGGCCGGAGAGACCCAGTACTTC.

The chain couples TRBV9 to TRBJ1-4, with 9 bases lining up with TRBD1. The V segment lost 0 bases and the J segment 7 bases; nucleotides outside the gene matches: 1. The CDR3 has 14 amino acids. Germline values: CDR1 SGDLS, CDR2 YYNGEE. CDR3 in amino acids: CASSVEGQGEKLFF. The CDR3 DNA reads TGTGCCAGCAGCGTAGAGGGACAGGGTGAAAAACTGTTTTTT.

V gene TRBV12-5 combines with J gene TRBJ1-1, with a weak D call TRBD1 (6 bases). Per germline, CDR1 LGHNT and CDR2 FRNRAP. V lost 5 bases to trimming and J lost 5 bases, with 21 bases between them. CDR3 size: 16 residues. CDR3 residues: CASGRTAIPVDTEAFF. CDR3 DNA sequence: TGTGCTAGTGGTCGGACAGCTATACCCGTGGATACTGAAGCTTTCTTT.

V usage is TRBV7-2 and J usage is TRBJ2-2; unclear D gene. Germline CDR1 SGHTA, CDR2 FQGNSA. V lost 5 bases to trimming and J lost 1 base, with 11 bases between them. The CDR3 has 15 amino acids. CDR3 sequence reads: CASSPMPVNTGELFF. The CDR3 DNA follows: TGTGCCAGCAGCCCTATGCCGGTGAACACCGGGGAGCTGTTTTTT.

The V call is TRBV29-1, the J call TRBJ2-3; 11 bases fit TRBD2. The CDR3 runs to 13 residues. V was pared by 3 bases and J by 6 bases, with 2 bases of the junction left unmatched. Per the germline V gene, CDR1 is SQVTM and CDR2 is ANQGSEA. The CDR3 reads CSVEVAGGDTQYF. The DNA for the CDR3 is TGCAGCGTTGAGGTAGCGGGAGGGGATACGCAGTATTTT.

The genes are TRBV7-8 and TRBJ1-3; a weak D match, TRBD1 (6 bases). This CDR3 has 16 residues. The V end was cut by 2 bases, the J end by 2 bases, with 13 bases between. Germline V gives CDR1 SGHVS, CDR2 FQNEAQ. The CDR3 sequence is CASSLLGGRAGNTIYF. The CDR3 region has the DNA TGTGCCAGCAGCTTACTAGGGGGTCGCGCTGGAAACACCATATATTTT. The full variable domain, with the rest looked up from reference TRBV7-8 and TRBJ1-3, is GAGVSQSPRYKVAKRGQDVALRCDPISGHVSLFWYQQALGQGPEFLTYFQNEAQLDKSGLPSDRFFAERPEGSVSTLKIQRTQQEDSAVYLCASSLLGGRAGNTIYFGEGSWLTVV.